The 3 T cell receptor beta chains listed next were all sequenced from one sample in a study of cytomegalovirus exposure and HLA in healthy donors. 13 Jbeta primers and 60 Vbeta primers were used for the PCR. Assay: immunoSEQ multiplex PCR; the TCRdb copy retains only in-frame clones and omits some. Of about 130,000 clones listed, about 80% were seen once; the top ten hold approximately 10%. Specimen: PBMCs. The receptors originated from a man aged 25-40 years in good health and CMV-seropositive.

The chain carries TRBV13 and TRBJ1-4; a possible D gene is TRBD1 (5 bases). The V and J ends lost 5 bases and 7 bases respectively, with 14 bases between them. Per germline, CDR1 PRHDT and CDR2 FYEKMQ (reference sequence). The CDR3 consists of 14 residues. CDR3 bases: TGTGCCAGCAGCCCGGGGGAGGGCCCTGAAAAACTGTTTTTT. Residues: CASSPGEGPEKLFF.

A single count supports this clone. V and J are TRBV19 and TRBJ1-5; D not resolved. Germline V lookup: CDR1 LNHDA, CDR2 SQIVND (reference sequence). This CDR3 is 15 amino acids long. Trimming removed 2 bases from V and 3 bases from J, with 11 bases in between. Here the CDR3 reads CASSINTASNQPQHF. The CDR3 DNA reads TGTGCCAGTAGTATAAACACAGCTTCCAATCAGCCCCAGCATTTT.

Here the CDR3 DNA reads TGTGCCAGCAGCTTAGGGATCCGGACAGGGGGAGACCTGAACACTGAAGCTTTCTTT. Its protein is CASSLGIRTGGDLNTEAFF. V usage is TRBV7-9 and J usage is TRBJ1-1, with 10 positions matching TRBD1. The germline CDR1 and CDR2 sequences are SEHNR and FQNEAQ (reference sequence). There are 19 residues in the CDR3. V shed 1 base, J shed 0 bases, and the junction held 11 bases outside the gene matches.